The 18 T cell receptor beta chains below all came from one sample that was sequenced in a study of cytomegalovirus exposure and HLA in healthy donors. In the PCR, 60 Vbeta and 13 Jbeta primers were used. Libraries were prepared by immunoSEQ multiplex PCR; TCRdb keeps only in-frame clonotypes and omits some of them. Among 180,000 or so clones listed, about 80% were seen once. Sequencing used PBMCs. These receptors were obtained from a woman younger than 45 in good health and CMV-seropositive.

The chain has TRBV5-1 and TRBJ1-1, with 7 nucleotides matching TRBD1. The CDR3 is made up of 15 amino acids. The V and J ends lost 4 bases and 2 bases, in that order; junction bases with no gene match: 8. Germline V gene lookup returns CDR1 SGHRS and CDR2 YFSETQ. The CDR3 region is CASSVNRDSNTEAFF. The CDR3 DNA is TGCGCCAGCAGCGTAAACCGGGACAGTAACACTGAAGCTTTCTTT. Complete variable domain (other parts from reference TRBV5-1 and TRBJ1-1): KAGVTQTPRYLIKTRGQQVTLSCSPISGHRSVSWYQQTPGQGLQFLFEYFSETQRNKGNFPGRFSGRQFSNSRSEMNVSTLELGDSALYLCASSVNRDSNTEAFFGQGTRLTVV.

The CDR3 protein is CASSLEPATVYEQYF. The DNA of the CDR3 is TGCGCCAGCAGCTTGGAACCCGCGACAGTATACGAGCAGTACTTC. The gene calls are TRBV5-1 and TRBJ2-7, with D possibly TRBD1 on 5 matching bases. The CDR3 sequence is 15 residues long. V was shortened by 0 bases and J by 4 bases, with 14 bases between the two germline ends. Per the germline V gene, CDR1 is SGHRS and CDR2 is YFSETQ. The full variable domain, completed using reference TRBV5-1 and TRBJ2-7, is KAGVTQTPRYLIKTRGQQVTLSCSPISGHRSVSWYQQTPGQGLQFLFEYFSETQRNKGNFPGRFSGRQFSNSRSEMNVSTLELGDSALYLCASSLEPATVYEQYFGPGTRLTVT.

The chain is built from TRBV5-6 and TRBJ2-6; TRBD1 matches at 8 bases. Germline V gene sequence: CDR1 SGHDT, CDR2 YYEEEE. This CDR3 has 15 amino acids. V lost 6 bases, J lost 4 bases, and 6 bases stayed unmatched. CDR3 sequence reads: CASKQGASGANVLTF. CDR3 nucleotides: TGTGCCAGCAAGCAGGGGGCGTCCGGGGCCAACGTCCTGACTTTC.

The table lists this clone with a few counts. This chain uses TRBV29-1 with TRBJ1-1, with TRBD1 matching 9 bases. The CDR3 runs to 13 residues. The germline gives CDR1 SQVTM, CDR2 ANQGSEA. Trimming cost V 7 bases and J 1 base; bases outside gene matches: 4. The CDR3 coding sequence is TGCAGCGCTAGGACAGGGGCGAACACTGAAGCTTTCTTT. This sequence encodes CSARTGANTEAFF.

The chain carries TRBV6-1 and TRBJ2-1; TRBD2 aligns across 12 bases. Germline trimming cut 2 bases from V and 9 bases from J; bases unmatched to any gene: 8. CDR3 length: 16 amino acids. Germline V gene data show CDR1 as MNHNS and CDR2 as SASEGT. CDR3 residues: CASSELSSGRAFEQFF. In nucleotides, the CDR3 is TGTGCCAGCAGTGAACTGTCTAGCGGGAGGGCATTTGAGCAGTTCTTC.

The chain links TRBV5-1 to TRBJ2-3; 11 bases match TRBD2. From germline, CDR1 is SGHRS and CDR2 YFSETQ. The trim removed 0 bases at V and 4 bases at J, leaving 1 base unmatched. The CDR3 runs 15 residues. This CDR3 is CASSLVSGGADTQYF. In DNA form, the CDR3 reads TGCGCCAGCAGCTTGGTTAGCGGGGGGGCAGATACGCAGTATTTT.

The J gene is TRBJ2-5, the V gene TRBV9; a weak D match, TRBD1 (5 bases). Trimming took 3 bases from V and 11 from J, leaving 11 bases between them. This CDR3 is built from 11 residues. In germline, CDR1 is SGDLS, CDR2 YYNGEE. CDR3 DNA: TGTGCCAGCAGCGAAGGGGTTAAGCAGTACTTC. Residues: CASSEGVKQYF.

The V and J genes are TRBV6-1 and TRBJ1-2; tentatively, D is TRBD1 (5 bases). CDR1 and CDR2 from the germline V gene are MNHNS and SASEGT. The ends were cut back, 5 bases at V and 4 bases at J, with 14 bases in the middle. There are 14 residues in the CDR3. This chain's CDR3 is CASSWGDTAYGYTF. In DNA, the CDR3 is TGTGCCAGCAGTTGGGGGGATACAGCCTATGGCTACACCTTC.

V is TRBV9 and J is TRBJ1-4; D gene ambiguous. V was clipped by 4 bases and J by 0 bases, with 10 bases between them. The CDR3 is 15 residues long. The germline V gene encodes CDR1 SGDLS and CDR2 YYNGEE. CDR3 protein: CASSPEPATNEKLFF. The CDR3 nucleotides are TGTGCCAGCAGCCCAGAACCTGCAACTAATGAAAAACTGTTTTTT. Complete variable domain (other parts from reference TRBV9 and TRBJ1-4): DSGVTQTPKHLITATGQRVTLRCSPRSGDLSVYWYQQSLDQGLQFLIQYYNGEERAKGNILERFSAQQFPDLHSELNLSSLELGDSALYFCASSPEPATNEKLFFGSGTQLSVL.

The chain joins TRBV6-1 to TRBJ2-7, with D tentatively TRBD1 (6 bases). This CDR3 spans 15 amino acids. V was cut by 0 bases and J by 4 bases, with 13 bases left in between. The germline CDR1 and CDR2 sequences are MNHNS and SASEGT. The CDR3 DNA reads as TGTGCCAGCAGTGAAGCCGGGGCAGGGGCGTACGAGCAGTACTTC. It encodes CASSEAGAGAYEQYF.

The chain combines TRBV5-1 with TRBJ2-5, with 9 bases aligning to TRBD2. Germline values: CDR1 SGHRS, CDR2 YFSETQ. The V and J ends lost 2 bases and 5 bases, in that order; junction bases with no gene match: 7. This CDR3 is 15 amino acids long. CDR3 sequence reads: CASSFAGGPRETQYF. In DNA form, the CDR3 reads TGCGCCAGCAGCTTTGCGGGGGGGCCCAGGGAGACCCAGTACTTC. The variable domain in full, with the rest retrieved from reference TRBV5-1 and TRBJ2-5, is KAGVTQTPRYLIKTRGQQVTLSCSPISGHRSVSWYQQTPGQGLQFLFEYFSETQRNKGNFPGRFSGRQFSNSRSEMNVSTLELGDSALYLCASSFAGGPRETQYFGPGTRLLVL.

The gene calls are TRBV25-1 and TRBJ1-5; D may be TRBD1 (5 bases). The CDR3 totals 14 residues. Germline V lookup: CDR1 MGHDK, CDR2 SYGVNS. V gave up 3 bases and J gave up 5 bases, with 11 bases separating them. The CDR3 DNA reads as TGTGCCAGCAGTGATCCAGGGTCCCATCAGCCCCAGCATTTT. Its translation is CASSDPGSHQPQHF.

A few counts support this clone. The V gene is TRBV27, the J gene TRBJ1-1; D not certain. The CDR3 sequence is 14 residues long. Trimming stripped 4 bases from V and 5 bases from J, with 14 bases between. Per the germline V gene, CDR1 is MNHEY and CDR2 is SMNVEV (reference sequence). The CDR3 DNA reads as TGTGCCAGCAGTTCTTACCTACGGGAAACTGAAGCTTTCTTT. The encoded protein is CASSSYLRETEAFF.

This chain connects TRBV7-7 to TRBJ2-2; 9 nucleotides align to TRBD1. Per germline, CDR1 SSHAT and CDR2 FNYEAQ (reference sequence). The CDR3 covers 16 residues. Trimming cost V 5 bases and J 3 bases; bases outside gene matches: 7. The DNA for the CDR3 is TGTGCCAGCAGCCACAAAACAGGGGGCTACACCGGGGAGCTGTTTTTT. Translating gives CASSHKTGGYTGELFF.

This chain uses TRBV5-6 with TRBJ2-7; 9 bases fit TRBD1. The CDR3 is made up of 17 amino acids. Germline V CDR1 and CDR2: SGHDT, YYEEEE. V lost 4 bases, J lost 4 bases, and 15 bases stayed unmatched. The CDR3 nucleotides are TGTGCCAGCAGCGTCGGGACTCGCGACAGGGGGTTTTACGAGCAGTACTTC. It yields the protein CASSVGTRDRGFYEQYF.

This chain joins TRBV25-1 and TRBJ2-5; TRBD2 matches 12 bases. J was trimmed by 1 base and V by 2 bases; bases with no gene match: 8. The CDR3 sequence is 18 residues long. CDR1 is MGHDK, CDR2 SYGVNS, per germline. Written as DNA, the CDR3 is TGTGCCAGCAGTGAAAGGGCGGGACTAGCGGGTCGCCAAGAGACCCAGTACTTC. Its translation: CASSERAGLAGRQETQYF.

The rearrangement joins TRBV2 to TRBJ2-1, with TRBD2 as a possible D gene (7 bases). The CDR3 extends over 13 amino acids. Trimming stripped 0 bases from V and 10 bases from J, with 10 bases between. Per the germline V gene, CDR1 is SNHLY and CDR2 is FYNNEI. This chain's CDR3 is CASSEARGPEQFF. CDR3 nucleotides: TGTGCCAGCAGTGAAGCGCGGGGGCCAGAGCAGTTCTTC.

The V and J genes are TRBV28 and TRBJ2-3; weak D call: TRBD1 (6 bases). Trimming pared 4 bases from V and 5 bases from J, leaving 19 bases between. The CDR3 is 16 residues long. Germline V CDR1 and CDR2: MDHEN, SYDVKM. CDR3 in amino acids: CASSSDTRGLEDTQYF. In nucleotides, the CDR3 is TGTGCCAGCAGTTCGGATACTAGGGGGTTAGAAGATACGCAGTATTTT.